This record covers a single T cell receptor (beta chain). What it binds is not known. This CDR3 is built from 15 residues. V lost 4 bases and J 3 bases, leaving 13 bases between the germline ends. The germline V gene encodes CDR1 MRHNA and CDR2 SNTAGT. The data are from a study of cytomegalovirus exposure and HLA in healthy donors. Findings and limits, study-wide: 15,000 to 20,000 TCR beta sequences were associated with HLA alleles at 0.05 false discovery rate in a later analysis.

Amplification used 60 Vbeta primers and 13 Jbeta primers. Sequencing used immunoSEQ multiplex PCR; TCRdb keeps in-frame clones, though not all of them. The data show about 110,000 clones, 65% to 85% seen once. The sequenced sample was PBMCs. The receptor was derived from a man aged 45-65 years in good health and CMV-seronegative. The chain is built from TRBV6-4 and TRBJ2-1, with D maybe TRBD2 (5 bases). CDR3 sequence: CASSAIARRYNEQFF. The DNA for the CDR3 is TGTGCCAGCAGTGCGATAGCGCGGCGCTACAATGAGCAGTTCTTC.